This TCR beta chain was profiled in a study of cytomegalovirus exposure and HLA in healthy donors. Overall study findings and caveats: Follow-up analysis seemed to connect common viral pathogens with several of the most significant clusters identified. Roughly uniform sequencing depth across donors was assumed, possibly incorrectly. The study reported that TCR beta sequences accurately predicted HLA-A and HLA-B alleles in most subjects. Investigators reported approximately 170 TCR beta chains as tied to cytomegalovirus.

The PCR employed 60 Vbeta primers together with 13 Jbeta primers. TCRdb's table, derived via immunoSEQ multiplex PCR, lists solely in-frame clones and lacks some. Of roughly 160,000 clones in the sample, 77% were seen once. The CDR3 loop spans 15 amino acids. The V gene's germline CDR1 is MNHEY and CDR2 SVGAGI. The J segment lost 5 bases and the V segment lost 6 bases, leaving 11 bases of the junction unmatched. Concerning this clone itself: Its target is not known.

This sequence originates from a man in his fifties in good health and CMV-seropositive. Sequenced input: PBMCs. The chain joins TRBV6-5 to TRBJ2-5; 8 bases line up with TRBD2. CDR3 in amino acids: CASRGNGGARETQYF. In DNA, the CDR3 is TGTGCCAGCAGGGGAAACGGGGGGGCCCGGGAGACCCAGTACTTC.